This T cell receptor beta chain was captured in a study of brain T cells in children with intractable seizures. Pre-surgery treatment included at least one anti-epileptic drug. Assay: immunoSEQ multiplex PCR; the TCRdb copy retains only in-frame clones and omits some. The table includes roughly 64,000 clones, around 95% detected once. The germline CDR1 and CDR2 sequences are MNHEY and SMNVEV (reference sequence). With 6 bases clipped from V and 5 bases from J, the junction kept 12 bases outside the gene matches. This CDR3 is 15 amino acids long. The J gene is TRBJ2-5, the V gene TRBV27; 7 positions match TRBD1. The sequencing used peripheral blood, collected at surgery. This TCR was recovered from a boy in the first two years of life with focal cortical dysplasia and intractable seizures. CDR3 in DNA: TGTGCCAGCAGGCTCACAAGGGGGCCCGGGGAGACCCAGTACTTC. Amino acids: CASRLTRGPGETQYF.